A selection of T cell receptor beta chains follows, all from one sample in a study of blood T cells in healthy people across ages. TCRdb re-analysed the 5' RACE reads in MiXCR, keeping a single row per CDR3 protein. The sample shows 1.5 million to 2 million distinct CDR3 sequences, about 50% of them seen only once. Source material: blood. Every receptor here comes from a woman between 35 and 50 years old in good health. The CDR3 runs from the conserved cysteine through the conserved F or W. Fields, in order: V gene, D gene, J gene, CDR3 protein, CDR3 DNA. D genes are given only for firm matches.

TRBV29-1	-	TRBJ2-3	CSVMAQPRDTQYF	TGCAGCGTCATGGCACAGCCAAGAGATACGCAGTATTTT
TRBV4-2	-	TRBJ2-5	CASSQAQTGRETQYF	TGTGCCAGCAGCCAAGCCCAGACGGGTCGGGAGACCCAGTACTTC
TRBV12-3/TRBV12-4	TRBD2	TRBJ2-3	CASSSGRAGKDTQYF	TGTGCCAGCAGTTCCGGAAGAGCGGGGAAAGATACGCAGTATTTT
TRBV4-3	TRBD2	TRBJ2-1	CASSQLAGGGGEQFF	TGCGCCAGCAGCCAACTAGCGGGGGGTGGTGGTGAGCAGTTCTTC
TRBV3-1	-	TRBJ2-5	CASSPPPVRKETQYF	TGTGCCAGCAGCCCTCCTCCGGTCAGGAAAGAGACCCAGTACTTC
TRBV25-1	-	TRBJ1-2	CASSPSGFKYYTF	TGTGCCAGCAGTCCATCGGGATTTAAGTACTACACCTTC
TRBV6-2/TRBV6-3	-	TRBJ2-3	CASSYSTEFTDTQYF	TGTGCCAGCAGTTACTCGACGGAATTCACAGATACGCAGTATTTT
TRBV2	-	TRBJ2-1	CASCGLTSSYNEQFF	TGTGCCAGCTGTGGGCTGACTAGCTCCTACAATGAGCAGTTCTTC
TRBV5-1	-	TRBJ2-3	CASSDRMRTDTQYF	TGCGCCAGCAGTGATAGGATGCGCACAGATACGCAGTATTTT
TRBV20-1	-	TRBJ2-5	CSAPRRLGETQYF	TGCAGTGCACCTCGACGGTTGGGAGAGACCCAGTACTTC
TRBV6-2/TRBV6-3	-	TRBJ2-7	CACSMFGQNYEQYF	TGTGCCTGCTCGATGTTTGGACAGAACTACGAGCAGTACTTC
TRBV7-6	TRBD2	TRBJ2-1	CASSHGLAGDSYIDEQFF	TGTGCCAGCAGCCATGGACTAGCGGGGGATTCCTACATCGATGAGCAGTTCTTC
TRBV5-1	-	TRBJ2-1	CASSLLGQNNEQFF	TGCGCCAGCAGCTTGTTAGGACAGAACAATGAGCAGTTCTTC
TRBV23-1	TRBD2	TRBJ2-5	CASSQPLLAGAQETQYF	TGCGCCAGCAGTCAACCGCTTCTAGCGGGGGCTCAAGAGACCCAGTACTTC